One sample yielded the 11 T cell receptor beta chains listed below, sequenced in a study of CD8+ T cells in alopecia areata. It was cDNA, reverse transcribed from extracted RNA, that served as the sequencing template. Produced via immunoSEQ multiplex PCR; TCRdb's table is partial and in-frame only. The top ten hold around 15% of the sample, which has 150,000 to 200,000 clones, less than 75% seen once. The treatment: oral pan-JAK inhibitor, 5-10 mg twice daily. The sample here was CD4+ T cells sorted from blood, taken between weeks 55 and 65, from a patient treated with tofacitinib. These receptors were collected from a human donor with alopecia areata.

This clone has more than one count but fewer than ten. The rearrangement links TRBV28 to TRBJ2-7, with 7 bases lining up with TRBD1. The junction had 2 bases not matched to a gene; V was cut back by 6 bases and J by 0 bases. Germline V gene lookup returns CDR1 MDHEN and CDR2 SYDVKM. The CDR3 runs 13 residues. The CDR3 bases are TGTGCCAGCAGGGGGACAGCCTCCTACGAGCAGTACTTC. Amino acid sequence: CASRGTASYEQYF.

The J gene is TRBJ1-5, the V gene TRBV6-1; TRBD1 matches at 8 bases. Unmatched junction bases numbered 6, after V lost 4 bases and J lost 7 bases. This CDR3 region has 14 residues. Germline loops: CDR1 MNHNS, CDR2 SASEGT. DNA of the CDR3: TGTGCCAGCAGTGGGGGGGCAGGGGGCCAGCCCCAGCATTTT. Residues: CASSGGAGGQPQHF.

Regarding this clone: Other DNA sequences within the sample encode an identical CDR3. The genes are TRBV6-1 and TRBJ2-7, with unresolved D. V shed 6 bases and J shed 2 bases, with 5 bases lying between them. The CDR3 is 11 residues long. The germline gives CDR1 MNHNS, CDR2 SASEGT. The CDR3: CASSSAYEQYF. CDR3 DNA: TGTGCCAGCAGCAGCGCCTACGAGCAGTACTTC.

This clone was picked up one time. This chain links TRBV30 with TRBJ2-5; D gene ambiguous. This CDR3 spans 15 amino acids. Trimming removed 0 bases from V and 0 bases from J, with 11 bases in between. CDR1 is GTSNPN and CDR2 is SVGIG in the germline V gene (reference sequence). The CDR3, as DNA: TGTGCCTGGAGTGTGCGACCGATGTACCAAGAGACCCAGTACTTC. This sequence encodes CAWSVRPMYQETQYF.

This rearrangement joins TRBV30 to TRBJ1-4; the match to TRBD1 covers 7 bases. The CDR3 contains 14 residues. In germline, CDR1 is GTSNPN, CDR2 SVGIG (reference sequence). Losses at the gene ends were 6 bases for V and 6 bases for J; bases not matched to a gene: 10. The CDR3 DNA reads TGTGCCTGCCCTACGGGACAGAGAGATGAAAAACTGTTTTTT. Translated: CACPTGQRDEKLFF.

There are a few counts of this clone. The chain recombines TRBV2 with TRBJ1-2; D is perhaps TRBD1 (6 bases). V was shortened by 1 base and J by 1 base, with 7 bases between the two germline ends. The germline V gene encodes CDR1 SNHLY and CDR2 FYNNEI. The CDR3 length is 14 residues. CDR3 sequence reads: CASSEGQVNYGYTF. CDR3 in DNA: TGTGCCAGCAGTGAAGGACAGGTTAACTATGGCTACACCTTC. The full variable domain, in which reference TRBV2 and TRBJ1-2 provide the parts outside the CDR3, is EPEVTQTPSHQVTQMGQEVILRCVPISNHLYFYWYRQILGQKVEFLVSFYNNEISEKSEIFDDQFSVERPDGSNFTLKIRSTKLEDSAMYFCASSEGQVNYGYTFGSGTRLTVV.

Note on this clone: Other DNA sequences in the sample encode the same CDR3. The genes are TRBV5-1 and TRBJ2-7, with TRBD2 as a possible D gene (5 bases). Looked up from germline, CDR1 is SGHRS and CDR2 is YFSETQ. V was trimmed by 2 bases and J by 0 bases, leaving 6 bases between them. This CDR3 contains 13 residues. The CDR3 reads CASSFGSSYEQYF. For the CDR3, the DNA is TGCGCCAGCAGCTTTGGGAGCTCCTACGAGCAGTACTTC.

The chain links TRBV28 to TRBJ2-5; possibly TRBD2 for D (5 bases). The length of the CDR3 is 12 residues. Germline assignment: CDR1 MDHEN and CDR2 SYDVKM. The V and J ends lost 6 bases and 9 bases respectively, with 14 bases between them. The CDR3 loop reads CASRDSSEAQYF. CDR3 DNA: TGTGCCAGCAGGGACTCAAGCGAGGCCCAGTACTTC.

The chain links TRBV2 to TRBJ1-5; a weak D match, TRBD1 (5 bases). Between the trimmed V and J ends, which lost 2 bases and 6 bases, there was a span of 11 bases. The CDR3 is made up of 14 amino acids. CDR1 and CDR2 (germline): SNHLY, FYNNEI. For the CDR3, the DNA is TGTGCCAGCAGTGAACTGGGGCAAGGTCAGCCCCAGCATTTT. Protein sequence: CASSELGQGQPQHF.

The genes are TRBV5-1 and TRBJ2-5; D unclear. V shed 1 base and J shed 5 bases, with 6 bases lying between them. The CDR3 runs to 12 residues. The germline V gene has CDR1 SGHRS and CDR2 YFSETQ. The CDR3 sequence is CASSLTSETQYF. The CDR3 DNA is TGCGCCAGCAGCTTGACATCGGAGACCCAGTACTTC.

This clone was found once. This rearrangement joins TRBV4-1 to TRBJ1-4, with 7 bases matching TRBD1. V shed 1 base, J shed 2 bases, and the junction held 7 bases outside the gene matches. The CDR3 contains 17 residues. CDR1 MGHRA and CDR2 YSYEKL come from the germline V gene. The CDR3 protein is CASSQGPGQTTNEKLFF. The CDR3 DNA reads TGCGCCAGCAGCCAAGGGCCGGGACAGACGACTAATGAAAAACTGTTTTTT.